This TCR beta chain is from a study of PD-1 blockade in mismatch repair-deficient tumors. Study context: All were previously treated, progressing patients with some twelve mismatch repair-deficient cancer types.

Mismatch repair deficiency was confirmed in all patients, by PCR or immunohistochemistry. TCRs were sequenced from a few patients responding to pembrolizumab. Study-level findings and limits: Tumor-resident clones, often absent from pretreatment blood, expanded after pembrolizumab and then contracted.

Data came from immunoSEQ multiplex PCR; TCRdb stores just in-frame clones and leaves some out. The sample records about 130,000 clones, roughly 90% being singletons. The CDR3 is 14 amino acids. Germline V gives CDR1 MNHEY, CDR2 SMNVEV (reference sequence). After removal of 6 bases from V and 4 bases from J, the junction contained 7 bases not matched to a gene. As concerns this clone: Its antigen is still unknown.

The clonotype was recovered from an adult with mismatch repair-deficient cancer. The rearrangement uses TRBV27 and TRBJ2-7, with 9 positions matching TRBD1. Sequenced material: peripheral blood, taken approximately 71 weeks after starting pembrolizumab. The CDR3 coding sequence is TGTGCCAGCAGGCCGGGACAGGGAGGGTACGAGCAGTACTTC. Protein sequence: CASRPGQGGYEQYF.